The next 29 T cell receptor beta chains were all read from a single sample in a study of blood T cell repertoires in COVID-19. Assay used: immunoSEQ multiplex PCR; TCRdb lists only in-frame clones, some missing. The repertoire holds tens of thousands of clones, with 65% to 80% as singletons. Sequencing was carried out using peripheral blood. The source of these receptors is a man between 25 and 39 years old with COVID-19, enrolled during active disease.

The V call is TRBV18, the J call TRBJ2-1; 13 bases are shared with TRBD2. The CDR3 covers 14 residues. J lost 8 bases, V lost 6 bases, and 4 bases had no gene match. The germline gives CDR1 KGHSH, CDR2 LQKENI. CDR3 in DNA: TGTGCCAGCTCCCTCGGACTAGCGGGAGATGAGCAGTTCTTC. It translates to CASSLGLAGDEQFF. The variable domain in full, completed from reference TRBV18 and TRBJ2-1, reads NAGVMQNPRHLVRRRGQEARLRCSPMKGHSHVYWYRQLPEEGLKFMVYLQKENIIDESGMPKERFSAEFPKEGPSILRIQQVVRGDSAAYFCASSLGLAGDEQFFGPGTRLTVL.

The J gene is TRBJ2-3, the V gene TRBV27, with D possibly matching TRBD1 (6 bases). The V end was cut by 5 bases, the J end by 3 bases, with 12 bases between. CDR3 length: 14 residues. From germline, CDR1 is MNHEY and CDR2 SMNVEV (reference sequence). The CDR3 DNA follows: TGTGCCAGCAGTATCGAGAGGGGGACAGATACGCAGTATTTT. This codes for CASSIERGTDTQYF.

This clone appeared a single time. The chain carries TRBV12-3 or TRBV12-4 and TRBJ2-7; D ambiguous. The CDR3 is 13 amino acids. Trimming took 3 bases from V and 1 from J, leaving 7 bases between them. This CDR3 reads CASSFYPSYEQYF. For the CDR3, the DNA is TGTGCCAGCAGTTTCTACCCGTCCTACGAGCAGTACTTC.

The chain uses TRBV19 and TRBJ2-1; no firm D call. With 6 bases removed from V and 10 bases from J, the gap between germline ends came to 13 bases. In germline, CDR1 is LNHDA, CDR2 SQIVND (reference sequence). The CDR3 runs 12 residues. The CDR3 spells CASSTGPREQFF. As DNA, the CDR3 is TGTGCCAGTAGCACGGGTCCACGCGAGCAGTTCTTC.

The gene calls are TRBV24-1 and TRBJ2-5; tentative D call: TRBD2 (5 bases). Germline assignment: CDR1 KGHDR and CDR2 SFDVKD. Trimming took 5 bases from V and 2 from J, leaving 14 bases between them. The CDR3 runs 15 residues. The CDR3 nucleotides read TGTGCCACCAGTGGCAAGGGAAGAGGGCAAGAGACCCAGTACTTC. Its protein product is CATSGKGRGQETQYF.

V gene TRBV4-3 combines with J gene TRBJ2-7; 10 nucleotides match TRBD2. Germline trimming cut 4 bases from V and 2 bases from J; bases unmatched to any gene: 8. Germline V gives CDR1 LGHNA, CDR2 YSLEER. CDR3 length equals 16 residues. The CDR3: CASSRGLAGDTYEQYF. CDR3 nucleotide sequence: TGCGCCAGCAGCCGAGGGCTAGCGGGGGATACCTACGAGCAGTACTTC.

The chain joins TRBV19 to TRBJ2-7; 10 nucleotides line up with TRBD1. Germline values: CDR1 LNHDA, CDR2 SQIVND (reference sequence). The ends lost 6 bases at V and 5 bases at J; junction bases unmatched: 4. The CDR3 runs to 13 residues. CDR3 amino acids: CASSVGTGDEQYF. The CDR3 bases are TGTGCCAGTAGCGTTGGGACAGGGGACGAGCAGTACTTC. The full variable domain, with the rest looked up from reference TRBV19 and TRBJ2-7, is DGGITQSPKYLFRKEGQNVTLSCEQNLNHDAMYWYRQDPGQGLRLIYYSQIVNDFQKGDIAEGYSVSREKKESFPLTVTSAQKNPTAFYLCASSVGTGDEQYFGPGTRLTVT.

This chain uses TRBV21-1 with TRBJ2-3; TRBD2, as called in the table, went unchecked against the DNA. TRBV21-1 is tagged as a pseudogene. CDR3 size: 16 residues. CDR3 DNA: TGTGCCAGCAACGGCGGGATGGTGGCCCTCACAGATACGCAGTATTTT. This sequence encodes CASNGGMVALTDTQYF.

The gene calls are TRBV19 and TRBJ2-1; D is perhaps TRBD2 (6 bases). The CDR3 has 14 residues. Deletions cut 5 bases from V and 12 bases from J, with 20 bases between. CDR1 is LNHDA and CDR2 is SQIVND in the germline V gene (reference sequence). CDR3 residues: CASSWRGGVDGQFF. The CDR3 region has the DNA TGTGCCAGTAGTTGGAGGGGCGGGGTGGATGGGCAGTTCTTC.

V and J are TRBV11-3 and TRBJ2-7; D gene unclear. Germline lookup yields CDR1 SGHNT and CDR2 YENEEA. V lost 2 bases and J lost 4, with 12 bases in between. The CDR3 has 14 amino acids. In DNA form, the CDR3 reads TGTGCCAGCAGCTTAAGCCTCGGTGCTTACGAGCAGTACTTC. The encoded protein is CASSLSLGAYEQYF.

On this clone: At one end the junction does not follow the germline gene, possibly because of a read error. The chain links TRBV7-7 to TRBJ2-3, with D possibly matching TRBD2 (6 bases). The CDR3 loop spans 12 amino acids. In germline, CDR1 is SSHAT, CDR2 FNYEAQ (reference sequence). The CDR3 DNA reads as TGTGCTAGCAGCCCTATGGGAGGTACGCAGTATTTT. Its protein product is CASSPMGGTQYF.

The rearrangement joins TRBV9 to TRBJ2-3; no clear D. Deletions cut 5 bases from V and 6 bases from J, with 13 bases between. Germline V lookup: CDR1 SGDLS, CDR2 YYNGEE. The CDR3 runs 13 residues. DNA for the CDR3: TGTGCCAGCAGACCCACAAAGTTTGATACGCAGTATTTT. This encodes CASRPTKFDTQYF.

This clone came up a few times. The chain combines TRBV27 with TRBJ2-3, with 9 bases aligning to TRBD2. Germline V gene sequence: CDR1 MNHEY, CDR2 SMNVEV (reference sequence). V shed 6 bases, J shed 1 base, and the junction held 5 bases outside the gene matches. The CDR3 consists of 15 residues. The CDR3 nucleotides read TGTGCCAGCAGCCGGACTAGCGAGGGCACAGATACGCAGTATTTT. Its translation: CASSRTSEGTDTQYF.

V and J are TRBV6-5 and TRBJ2-3; no firm D call. This CDR3 is 15 amino acids long. Germline CDR1 MNHEY, CDR2 SVGAGI. The V end lost 0 bases, the J end lost 4 bases, and 11 bases lay between the germline ends. The DNA of the CDR3 is TGTGCCAGCAGTTACTCGTCCGTTTCGGCAGATACGCAGTATTTT. Translating it yields CASSYSSVSADTQYF.

This clone came up once. The chain combines TRBV29-1 with TRBJ1-2; 7 bases agree with TRBD1. V shed 6 bases and J 3 bases; nucleotides not matched to a gene: 4. There are 12 residues in the CDR3. Germline values: CDR1 SQVTM, CDR2 ANQGSEA. In DNA, the CDR3 is TGCAGCGTAGGAGGGACAGACTATGGCTACACCTTC. Its translation is CSVGGTDYGYTF.

This clone was counted at least ten times. The V call is TRBV18, the J call TRBJ2-4, with 9 bases aligning to TRBD1. J lost 8 bases, V lost 3 bases, and 5 bases had no gene match. Germline V gene data show CDR1 as KGHSH and CDR2 as LQKENI. The CDR3 totals 14 residues. The CDR3, as DNA: TGTGCCAGCTCACCGGGGACAGGGAGGGACATTCAGTACTTC. This translates into CASSPGTGRDIQYF.

The count of this clone is one. The V and J genes are TRBV5-1 and TRBJ1-1; D possibly corresponds to TRBD1 (6 bases). The length of the CDR3 is 15 residues. Trimming removed 4 bases from V and 1 base from J, with 14 bases in between. Germline V gene data show CDR1 as SGHRS and CDR2 as YFSETQ. The DNA for the CDR3 is TGCGCCAGCAGCCCGCCGACAGGAGGGAACACTGAAGCTTTCTTT. This sequence encodes CASSPPTGGNTEAFF.

V and J are TRBV11-3 and TRBJ1-6; D call uncertain. Germline lookup yields CDR1 SGHNT and CDR2 YENEEA. CDR3 length equals 16 residues. The V and J ends lost 3 bases and 8 bases respectively, with 17 bases between them. CDR3 amino acids: CASSFNSGPWHSPLHF. CDR3 nucleotides: TGTGCCAGCAGCTTCAATTCAGGTCCCTGGCATTCACCCCTCCACTTT.

The rearrangement joins TRBV15 to TRBJ2-7, with 7 nucleotides matching TRBD2. J gave up 1 base and V 0 bases, and 6 bases lay outside the gene matches. Germline V gene sequence: CDR1 LNHNV, CDR2 YYDKDF (reference sequence). The CDR3 is 16 residues long. The DNA of the CDR3 is TGTGCCACCAGCAGAGATACCACTAGCGCGTCCTACGAGCAGTACTTC. Translation: CATSRDTTSASYEQYF.

This sequence joins TRBV6-2 or TRBV6-3 and TRBJ2-7; possible D gene TRBD1, 5 bases. CDR3 length: 14 residues. Trimming took off 5 bases at V and 2 bases at J, with 13 bases between the two ends. Germline V gives CDR1 MNHEY, CDR2 SVGEGT. The CDR3 sequence: CASSPSTEAYEQYF. The CDR3 DNA sequence: TGTGCCAGCAGTCCATCGACAGAGGCCTACGAGCAGTACTTC.

This clone came up many times. This sequence joins TRBV6-5 and TRBJ1-6; D ambiguous. The germline V gene has CDR1 MNHEY and CDR2 SVGAGI. This CDR3 comprises 14 residues. Trimming stripped 8 bases from V and 2 bases from J, with 10 bases between. CDR3 sequence reads: CASGSGPYNSPLHF. CDR3 bases: TGTGCCAGCGGATCAGGCCCCTATAATTCACCCCTCCACTTT.

CDR3 loop: CASSLKTADTQYF. The CDR3, as DNA: TGTGCCAGCAGCTTAAAGACAGCAGATACGCAGTATTTT. V usage is TRBV7-3 and J usage is TRBJ2-3, with D possibly TRBD1 on 5 matching bases. The CDR3 extends over 13 amino acids. V was cut by 1 base and J by 4 bases, with 6 bases left in between. From germline, CDR1 is SGHTA and CDR2 FQGTGA.

This clone was detected once. The chain couples TRBV4-2 to TRBJ1-4; 8 bases are shared with TRBD1. The CDR3 length is 14 residues. V was pared by 3 bases and J by 8 bases, with 5 bases of the junction left unmatched. Germline V gene sequence: CDR1 LGHNA, CDR2 YNFKEQ. CDR3 sequence: CASSHGQGVEKLFF. In DNA form, the CDR3 reads TGTGCCAGCAGCCACGGACAGGGTGTAGAAAAACTGTTTTTT.

In its sample, this clone was seen a few times. CDR3 sequence (DNA): TGTGCCAGTAGTACAACAGGGCCCCATCAGCCCCAGCATTTT. It yields the protein CASSTTGPHQPQHF. The V and J genes are TRBV19 and TRBJ1-5; D might be TRBD1 (6 bases). There are 14 residues in the CDR3. V dropped 4 bases and J dropped 5 bases, with 12 bases sitting between them. Looked up from germline, CDR1 is LNHDA and CDR2 is SQIVND (reference sequence).

This chain uses TRBV3-1 (or the pseudogene TRBV3-2) with TRBJ2-7; 7 bases match TRBD1. After removal of 5 bases from V and 3 bases from J, the junction contained 10 bases not matched to a gene. From germline, CDR1 is LGHDT and CDR2 YNNKEL (reference sequence). This CDR3 region has 15 residues. The CDR3 spells CASSYLPGQSYEQYF. Here the CDR3 DNA reads TGTGCCAGCAGCTACCTACCGGGACAGAGCTACGAGCAGTACTTC.

The chain links TRBV27 to TRBJ2-7; the D gene is possibly TRBD1 (5 bases). Trimming removed 4 bases from V and 2 bases from J, with 15 bases in between. Germline CDR1 MNHEY, CDR2 SMNVEV (reference sequence). This CDR3 is built from 15 residues. The CDR3 DNA reads as TGTGCCAGCAGTTGGAGTTCAGGGCTACCCTACGAGCAGTACTTC. Protein sequence: CASSWSSGLPYEQYF.

The chain has TRBV5-1 and TRBJ2-3, with D perhaps TRBD2 (6 bases). From germline, CDR1 is SGHRS and CDR2 YFSETQ. The CDR3 runs 18 residues. Trimming shortened V by 0 bases and J by 0 bases, and 17 bases separated the two germline ends. The CDR3 loop reads CASSLGNPGRYSTDTQYF. As DNA, the CDR3 is TGCGCCAGCAGCTTGGGTAATCCGGGGAGGTACAGCACAGATACGCAGTATTTT.

J is TRBJ2-7 and V is TRBV30, with TRBD1 as a possible D gene (5 bases). The CDR3 has 13 amino acids. The germline CDR1 and CDR2 sequences are GTSNPN and SVGIG (reference sequence). Trimming left V 2 bases short and J 0 bases short, with 8 bases between. The CDR3 coding sequence is TGTGCCTGGAGTTCAGGACACTCCTACGAGCAGTACTTC. Translating it yields CAWSSGHSYEQYF.

CDR3 amino acids: CASSVDPGERNTIYF. As DNA, the CDR3 is TGTGCCAGCAGCGTAGACCCGGGGGAACGAAACACCATATATTTT. The V gene is TRBV9, the J gene TRBJ1-3, with D perhaps matching TRBD1 (5 bases). Germline CDR1 and CDR2: SGDLS and YYNGEE. The CDR3 loop spans 15 amino acids. Trimming shortened V by 0 bases and J by 5 bases, and 12 bases separated the two germline ends.